These 7 T cell receptor beta chains originate from one sample sequenced in a study of T cells in women clearing cervical HPV infection. Produced via immunoSEQ multiplex PCR; TCRdb's table is partial and in-frame only. The ten top clones account for approximately 34%, within a sample of roughly 50,000 clones. Sequenced input: blood buffy coat. Receptors originate from a woman between 18 and 75 years old with a cervical HPV16 infection that either progressed to CIN3+ or cleared (not recorded which).

Comment on this clone: The read halts 3 residues ahead of the CDR3 end, with the missing end drawn from the germline J gene. The rearrangement uses TRBV19 and TRBJ2-7, with a possible D match to TRBD1 (6 bases). The ends were cut back, 5 bases at V and 5 bases at J, with 10 bases in the middle. Germline assignment: CDR1 LNHDA and CDR2 SQIVND (reference sequence). The CDR3 length is 12 residues. The CDR3 sequence: CASSVTGDEQYF. The CDR3 DNA, read in part, is TGTGCCAGTAGTGTGACAGGAGACGAG.

Concerning this clone itself: The read stops 3 residues short of the end of the CDR3; the missing end is completed from the germline J gene. The chain has TRBV10-3 and TRBJ2-3, with 11 nucleotides matching TRBD2. Losses at the gene ends were 4 bases for V and 2 bases for J; bases not matched to a gene: 5. Germline values: CDR1 ENHRY, CDR2 SYGVKD. The CDR3 covers 16 residues. Partial CDR3 DNA: TGTGCCATCAGTGTCGGACTAGCGGGCCTCACAGATACG. Translating it yields CAISVGLAGLTDT. Given in full, the CDR3 is CAISVGLAGLTDTQYF.

As for this clone: Sequencing ends 3 residues short of the CDR3 end; the germline J gene provides the rest. The chain has TRBV28 and TRBJ2-7; 10 positions agree with TRBD2. This CDR3 is built from 15 residues. The junction had 5 bases not matched to a gene; V was cut back by 6 bases and J by 0 bases. Germline-derived CDR1 and CDR2 are MDHEN and SYDVKM. The DNA read from the CDR3 is TGTGCCAGCAGCCTAGCGGGGGAGTCCTCCTACGAG. Translating gives CASSLAGESSYE. From start to end, the CDR3 is CASSLAGESSYEQYF.

Concerning this clone itself: The CDR3 end is not reached by the read, which stops 3 residues before it; the germline J gene fills it in. This chain uses TRBV10-3 with TRBJ1-1; 10 positions match TRBD1. The V and J ends lost 2 bases and 0 bases, in that order; junction bases with no gene match: 9. Germline V gene sequence: CDR1 ENHRY, CDR2 SYGVKD. The length of the CDR3 is 18 residues. The CDR3 sequence is CAISEPRGTGAVNTEAFF. The sequenced part of the CDR3 DNA is TGTGCCATCAGTGAGCCGCGGGGGACAGGGGCCGTGAACACTGAA.

Notes on this clone: The read halts 3 residues ahead of the CDR3 end, with the missing end drawn from the germline J gene. This chain joins TRBV2 and TRBJ2-7, with 7 bases that match TRBD1. Germline CDR1 SNHLY, CDR2 FYNNEI. The CDR3 length is 16 residues. J gave up 0 bases and V 10 bases, and 15 bases lay outside the gene matches. CDR3 DNA, as far as it was read: TGTGCCACCTCCCTAAGTCCACGGGACAGCTCCTACGAG. Its protein product is CATSLSPRDSSYE. The whole CDR3 protein reads CATSLSPRDSSYEQYF.

As for this clone: The CDR3 goes on 3 residues after the read ends, and that part is filled in from the germline J gene. This rearrangement joins TRBV19 to TRBJ2-4, with D perhaps TRBD1 (5 bases). Per the germline V gene, CDR1 is LNHDA and CDR2 is SQIVND (reference sequence). CDR3 length: 15 amino acids. V was trimmed by 4 bases and J by 5 bases, leaving 15 bases between them. The CDR3 spells CASSNPNWGQNIQYF. CDR3 DNA, as far as it was read: TGTGCCAGTAGTAACCCGAACTGGGGCCAAAACATT.

CDR3 DNA, as far as it was read: TGTGCCAGCAGCCCCCCAGGGGGGAGAAATCAGCCG. Its protein product is CASSPPGGRNQP. The full CDR3 is CASSPPGGRNQPQYF. V is TRBV7-9 and J is TRBJ2-3; possibly TRBD1 for D (7 bases). The read terminates 3 residues before the CDR3 end, so the remaining end is supplied by the germline J gene. CDR1 is SEHNR and CDR2 is FQNEAQ in the germline V gene (reference sequence). The CDR3 has 15 residues.